This paragraph covers one T cell receptor beta chain sequence. This record belongs to a study of blood T cell repertoires in COVID-19. Looking at the study overall: Sites in the United States, Italy and Spain provided acute and convalescent COVID-19 samples. Sample material is recorded as cDNA or gDNA derived from T cells, B-cell-depleted T cells, or PBMCs.

Using immunoSEQ multiplex PCR, the repertoire was profiled, and TCRdb retains in-frame clones only, with some absent. The sample includes approximately 150,000 clones, 85% of them seen just once. Participants' own reports of clinical history determined their cohort assignment. Per germline, CDR1 LNHDA and CDR2 SQIVND (reference sequence). The CDR3 totals 15 residues. V lost 2 bases, J lost 7 bases, and 7 bases stayed unmatched. This receptor was identified in a woman aged 40-49 years who had recovered from COVID-19. The chain has TRBV19 and TRBJ2-1; 8 positions match TRBD2. Input material: PBMCs or T cells enriched from blood (not recorded which). This chain's CDR3 is CASSISGGPRNEQFF. The CDR3 nucleotides read TGTGCCAGTAGTATATCGGGGGGGCCTAGGAATGAGCAGTTCTTC.